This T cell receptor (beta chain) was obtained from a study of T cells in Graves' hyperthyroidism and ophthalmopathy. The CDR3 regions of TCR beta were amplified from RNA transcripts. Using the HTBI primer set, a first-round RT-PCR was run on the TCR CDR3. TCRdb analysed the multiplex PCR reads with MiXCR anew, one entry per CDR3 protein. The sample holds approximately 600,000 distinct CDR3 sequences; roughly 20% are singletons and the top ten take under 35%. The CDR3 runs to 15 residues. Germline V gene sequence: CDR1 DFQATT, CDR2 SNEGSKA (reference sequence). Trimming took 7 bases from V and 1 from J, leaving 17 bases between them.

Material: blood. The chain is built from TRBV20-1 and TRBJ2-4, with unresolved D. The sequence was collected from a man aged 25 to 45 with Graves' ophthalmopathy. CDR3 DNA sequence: TGCAGTGAATCGTCGGCATTGGACGCCAAAAACATTCAGTACTTC. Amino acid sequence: CSESSALDAKNIQYF.